This T cell receptor (beta chain) was recovered during a study of blood T cell repertoires in COVID-19. Germline values: CDR1 GTSNPN, CDR2 SVGIG (reference sequence). The CDR3 is made up of 12 amino acids. With 0 bases removed from V and 6 bases from J, the gap between germline ends came to 5 bases. Original methodology: Estimated nucleated cell counts came from reference gene primer amplification. The assay was immunoSEQ multiplex PCR, and TCRdb's table has in-frame clones only and misses some. That table supplies the V and J calls and clone size; D and trimming were determined from the DNA. The sample consists of more than 300,000 clones, over 85% of them appearing once. One Seattle source followed patients from active infection through their disease course.

The sequenced sample was peripheral blood. The clonotype was recovered from a woman in her thirties with COVID-19, enrolled during active disease. This sequence joins TRBV30 and TRBJ2-2; D gene uncertain. As DNA, the CDR3 is TGTGCCTGGAGTGTAGTAGCCGGGGAGCTGTTTTTT. It specifies CAWSVVAGELFF.